These 19 T cell receptor beta chains were all obtained from the same sample, sequenced in a study of OX40 agonist ivuxolimab in advanced cancers. TCRdb's copy holds only in-frame clones and misses some; the assay was immunoSEQ multiplex PCR. The table includes nearly 60,000 clones, about 81% detected once. Material: CD4+ or CD8+ T cells sorted from blood, obtained in a trial of the OX40 agonist ivuxolimab. The receptors originated from an adult with an advanced solid tumor such as melanoma, head and neck, liver or kidney cancer.

This chain connects TRBV4-1 to TRBJ2-5; 9 bases line up with TRBD2. Germline loops: CDR1 MGHRA, CDR2 YSYEKL. The CDR3 runs 16 residues. Losses at the gene ends were 1 base for V and 5 bases for J; bases not matched to a gene: 8. Here the CDR3 DNA reads TGCGCCAGCAGCCAAGTAGGAGCGGGGGGCCGGGAGACCCAGTACTTC. Translating it yields CASSQVGAGGRETQYF.

This chain connects TRBV7-3 to TRBJ2-7, with D maybe TRBD2 (6 bases). V gave up 5 bases and J gave up 5 bases, with 16 bases separating them. The CDR3 runs 14 residues. CDR1 is SGHTA, CDR2 FQGTGA, per germline. The CDR3 region is CASSVSGGRHEQYF. The DNA for the CDR3 is TGTGCCAGCAGCGTCTCCGGGGGAAGGCACGAGCAGTACTTC.

On this clone: Other DNA sequences in this specimen translate into the identical CDR3. J is TRBJ2-5 and V is TRBV12-5, with TRBD2 matching over 11 bases. The V and J ends lost 9 bases and 7 bases, in that order; junction bases with no gene match: 10. Germline CDR1 and CDR2: LGHNT and FRNRAP. The CDR3 has 14 residues. The CDR3 bases are TGTGCTAGCAGTCTAGCGGGAGGTTTGGGGACCCAGTACTTC. It yields the protein CASSLAGGLGTQYF.

The chain combines TRBV14 with TRBJ2-3; 10 bases line up with TRBD2. The CDR3 extends over 19 amino acids. V gave up 0 bases and J gave up 0 bases; unmatched junction bases: 9. From germline, CDR1 is SGHDN and CDR2 FVKESK. This chain's CDR3 is CASSQDWTSGALSTDTQYF. The CDR3 coding sequence is TGTGCCAGCAGCCAAGACTGGACTAGCGGAGCCCTAAGCACAGATACGCAGTATTTT.

V gene TRBV7-9 combines with J gene TRBJ2-2; D not certain. CDR1 is SEHNR, CDR2 FQNEAQ, per germline (reference sequence). V lost 5 bases and J lost 4, with 14 bases in between. This CDR3 spans 15 amino acids. DNA for the CDR3: TGTGCCAGCAGCCCTACGGCAGCAGTCACCGGGGAGCTGTTTTTT. Translated: CASSPTAAVTGELFF.

This clone showed up just once. V gene TRBV19 combines with J gene TRBJ1-6; the D gene is possibly TRBD1 (5 bases). Germline lookup yields CDR1 LNHDA and CDR2 SQIVND (reference sequence). The CDR3 consists of 18 residues. Trimming removed 5 bases at V and 10 bases at J, with 27 bases between. The CDR3 region has the DNA TGTGCCAGTAGTGCCAAGTTTCTGCACGACCCAGAGGGGTCACCCCTCCACTTT. Translation: CASSAKFLHDPEGSPLHF.

The chain is built from TRBV6-5 and TRBJ2-7, with D tentatively TRBD1 or TRBD2 (5 bases each). Germline-derived CDR1 and CDR2 are MNHEY and SVGAGI. This CDR3 has 16 amino acids. V lost 0 bases, J lost 0 bases, and 12 bases lay in between. CDR3: CASSYSRDHLSYEQYF. The CDR3 bases are TGTGCCAGCAGTTACTCCCGGGACCACCTCTCCTACGAGCAGTACTTC.

The V and J genes are TRBV5-6 and TRBJ1-5; 8 bases fit TRBD1. Trimming cost V 1 base and J 7 bases; bases outside gene matches: 4. CDR3 length: 14 residues. Germline V gene sequence: CDR1 SGHDT, CDR2 YYEEEE. The CDR3 region has the DNA TGTGCCAGCAGCTTGCAGGGGGCATTGCAGCCCCAGCATTTT. Amino acids: CASSLQGALQPQHF. Full variable domain (rest looked up from reference TRBV5-6 and TRBJ1-5): DAGVTQSPTHLIKTRGQQVTLRCSPKSGHDTVSWYQQALGQGPQFIFQYYEEEERQRGNFPDRFSGHQFPNYSSELNVNALLLGDSALYLCASSLQGALQPQHFGDGTRLSIL.

The J gene is TRBJ1-5, the V gene TRBV27, with D possibly TRBD1 on 5 matching bases. Germline CDR1 and CDR2: MNHEY and SMNVEV (reference sequence). Between the trimmed V and J ends, which lost 3 bases and 7 bases, there was a span of 13 bases. The CDR3 covers 14 residues. DNA for the CDR3: TGTGCCAGCAGTTTTAGAACGGACACGCAGCCCCAGCATTTT. It encodes CASSFRTDTQPQHF.

The CDR3, as DNA: TGTGCCAGCAGTGAAGCGCTATGGGGAAGCAATCAGCCCCAGCATTTT. It encodes CASSEALWGSNQPQHF. The rearrangement links TRBV6-1 to TRBJ1-5; D remains ambiguous. Trimming removed 0 bases from V and 1 base from J, with 10 bases in between. CDR1 is MNHNS, CDR2 SASEGT, per germline. The CDR3 consists of 16 residues.

The chain couples TRBV6-1 to TRBJ2-5; TRBD1 matches at 8 bases. The CDR3 extends over 20 amino acids. With 3 bases clipped from V and 5 bases from J, the junction kept 23 bases outside the gene matches. CDR1 is MNHNS and CDR2 is SASEGT in the germline V gene. Here the CDR3 reads CASSEPLRQGALNWGETQYF. The CDR3 DNA reads as TGTGCCAGCAGTGAGCCCCTTCGGCAGGGGGCATTGAACTGGGGCGAGACCCAGTACTTC.

The chain links TRBV7-6 to TRBJ1-2; D is possibly TRBD1 (5 bases). V gave up 1 base and J gave up 8 bases, with 11 bases separating them. CDR1 is SGHVS, CDR2 FNYEAQ, per germline. This CDR3 has 13 residues. CDR3 in amino acids: CASSLGGVGGYTF. The CDR3 coding sequence is TGTGCCAGCAGCTTAGGAGGGGTTGGGGGCTACACCTTC.

Remarks on this clone: This may be a read error: a much more frequent sequence differs by one nucleotide. The chain joins TRBV12-5 to TRBJ1-6, with D perhaps matching TRBD1 (5 bases). The germline CDR1 and CDR2 sequences are LGHNT and FRNRAP. Trimming cost V 5 bases and J 6 bases, with 17 bases left between them. The CDR3 runs 16 residues. The CDR3 DNA sequence: TGTGCTAGTGGTCTCGCCGGCCAGGGCTTTAATTCACCCCTCCACTTT. This sequence encodes CASGLAGQGFNSPLHF.

The V call is TRBV7-6, the J call TRBJ2-1, with unresolved D. This CDR3 region has 14 residues. V lost 2 bases and J 0 bases, leaving 5 bases between the germline ends. The germline CDR1 and CDR2 sequences are SGHVS and FNYEAQ. The CDR3 nucleotides read TGTGCCAGCAGCTTAACCAGCTCCTACAATGAGCAGTTCTTC. Protein: CASSLTSSYNEQFF.

This clone was counted once. The chain joins TRBV19 to TRBJ2-3; 9 bases map to TRBD1. The length of the CDR3 is 15 residues. CDR1 and CDR2 (germline): LNHDA, SQIVND (reference sequence). The J segment lost 2 bases and the V segment lost 1 base, leaving 1 base of the junction unmatched. In DNA, the CDR3 is TGTGCCAGTAGTATAGGGACAGGGGCCACAGATACGCAGTATTTT. Protein product: CASSIGTGATDTQYF.

A single count supports this clone. This chain uses TRBV19 with TRBJ2-5; the D gene could be TRBD1 or TRBD2 (5 bases each). The V end was cut by 6 bases, the J end by 9 bases, with 26 bases between. This CDR3 contains 16 residues. Germline lookup yields CDR1 LNHDA and CDR2 SQIVND (reference sequence). The chain's CDR3 is CASRTVAQGPLGAQYF. CDR3 DNA: TGTGCCAGTAGAACGGTGGCGCAGGGCCCCCTGGGGGCCCAGTACTTC.

This chain uses TRBV2 with TRBJ2-7; 7 bases map to TRBD1. The CDR3 totals 14 residues. The V gene's germline CDR1 is SNHLY and CDR2 FYNNEI. V lost 5 bases and J lost 2; bases outside the gene matches: 6. The CDR3 DNA follows: TGTGCCAGCAGTAAAGACAGGGCCACCTACGAGCAGTACTTC. It yields the protein CASSKDRATYEQYF.

This clone showed up just a few times. The chain employs TRBV4-2 and TRBJ2-1, with D possibly matching TRBD2 (5 bases). Germline V gene lookup returns CDR1 LGHNA and CDR2 YNFKEQ. V lost 0 bases, J lost 2 bases, and 11 bases lay in between. The CDR3 is 16 amino acids. For the CDR3, the DNA is TGTGCCAGCAGCCAAGATCCGGAGGCCCCCTACAATGAGCAGTTCTTC. Residues: CASSQDPEAPYNEQFF.

The chain uses TRBV19 and TRBJ2-6; no definite D call. Trimming pared 5 bases from V and 1 base from J, leaving 6 bases between. The CDR3 length is 14 residues. CDR1 is LNHDA and CDR2 is SQIVND in the germline V gene (reference sequence). CDR3 amino acids: CASSPRSGANVLTF. The CDR3 nucleotides are TGTGCCAGTAGTCCCCGGTCTGGGGCCAACGTCCTGACTTTC.